These 31 T cell receptor beta chains originate from one sample sequenced in a study of blood T cell repertoires in COVID-19. Profiling relied on immunoSEQ multiplex PCR, and the TCRdb table lists in-frame clones only, not all of them. The sample consists of tens of thousands of clones, approximately 90% of them appearing once. Sequencing input: peripheral blood. Receptors were obtained from a man aged 50 or older with acute or convalescent COVID-19.

This chain joins TRBV19 and TRBJ2-3; TRBD2 matches 7 bases. The germline V gene has CDR1 LNHDA and CDR2 SQIVND (reference sequence). J gave up 0 bases and V 3 bases, and 15 bases lay outside the gene matches. CDR3 length: 19 residues. The CDR3 sequence: CASSIIAGQGGDSTDTQYF. CDR3 DNA sequence: TGTGCCAGTAGTATCATCGCCGGTCAGGGAGGGGATAGCACAGATACGCAGTATTTT. Based on the CDR3 plus reference TRBV19 and TRBJ2-3, the full variable domain is DGGITQSPKYLFRKEGQNVTLSCEQNLNHDAMYWYRQDPGQGLRLIYYSQIVNDFQKGDIAEGYSVSREKKESFPLTVTSAQKNPTAFYLCASSIIAGQGGDSTDTQYFGPGTRLTVL.

V and J are TRBV12-3 or TRBV12-4 and TRBJ2-2; D gene uncertain. The CDR3 has 11 amino acids. V lost 6 bases to trimming and J lost 7 bases, with 6 bases between them. For the CDR3, the DNA is TGTGCCAGCAGCCTAATCGGGGAGCTGTTTTTT. Amino acids: CASSLIGELFF.

The gene calls are TRBV6-5 and TRBJ1-2, with D maybe TRBD1 (6 bases). Trimming pared 2 bases from V and 5 bases from J, leaving 9 bases between. The CDR3 is made up of 13 amino acids. CDR1 is MNHEY and CDR2 is SVGAGI in the germline V gene. The CDR3 DNA reads as TGTGCCAGCAGTTACGACAGGTTTTATGGCTACACCTTC. As protein: CASSYDRFYGYTF.

This chain connects TRBV9 to TRBJ2-3, with 12 bases identical to TRBD1. Germline V gene data show CDR1 as SGDLS and CDR2 as YYNGEE. The V and J ends lost 4 bases and 5 bases, in that order; junction bases with no gene match: 5. This CDR3 has 15 residues. CDR3 in amino acids: CASSPGTGGGDTQYF. The CDR3 nucleotides are TGTGCCAGCAGCCCGGGGACAGGGGGCGGAGATACGCAGTATTTT.

This clone occurred once. The chain has TRBV5-1 and TRBJ2-5; 12 positions match TRBD2. V shed 1 base and J 4 bases; nucleotides not matched to a gene: 5. In germline, CDR1 is SGHRS, CDR2 YFSETQ. CDR3 length: 16 residues. The CDR3 DNA sequence: TGCGCCAGCAGCTTGTCTAGCGGGGGGGCCTCAGAGACCCAGTACTTC. Translating it yields CASSLSSGGASETQYF.

The chain has TRBV7-9 and TRBJ2-5; TRBD1 agrees at 7 bases. V dropped 4 bases and J dropped 3; count of bases not matched to a gene: 5. The CDR3 is 14 amino acids. Germline lookup yields CDR1 SEHNR and CDR2 FQNEAQ (reference sequence). Written as DNA, the CDR3 is TGTGCCAGCAGCTCCTGGACAGGTGAAGAGACCCAGTACTTC. Translation gives CASSSWTGEETQYF.

The rearrangement uses TRBV4-1 and TRBJ1-5; D is possibly TRBD1 (6 bases). The germline CDR1 and CDR2 sequences are MGHRA and YSYEKL. Trimming shortened V by 4 bases and J by 6 bases, and 13 bases separated the two germline ends. The CDR3 loop spans 14 amino acids. Here the CDR3 reads CASSPDQGGQPQHF. In DNA, the CDR3 is TGCGCCAGCAGCCCGGACCAAGGGGGTCAGCCCCAGCATTTT.

This chain links TRBV18 with TRBJ1-6; no clear D. The germline gives CDR1 KGHSH, CDR2 LQKENI. This CDR3 has 14 amino acids. Trimming pared 3 bases from V and 6 bases from J, leaving 9 bases between. The CDR3 DNA is TGTGCCAGCTCACCTGGCCAGGTTAATTCACCCCTCCACTTT. Protein sequence: CASSPGQVNSPLHF.

The chain joins TRBV3-1 (or the pseudogene TRBV3-2) to TRBJ2-5, with 7 positions matching TRBD1. Germline V gene sequence: CDR1 LGHDT, CDR2 YNNKEL (reference sequence). The CDR3 is made up of 15 amino acids. The V and J ends lost 2 bases and 3 bases, in that order; junction bases with no gene match: 6. DNA of the CDR3: TGTGCCAGCAGCCAACCTTCAGACAGGGAAGAGACCCAGTACTTC. It specifies CASSQPSDREETQYF.

This clone was found a few times. This sequence joins TRBV7-2 and TRBJ1-3, with D uncertain. CDR1 is SGHTA and CDR2 is FQGNSA in the germline V gene. CDR3 length equals 15 residues. V lost 2 bases, J lost 3 bases, and 11 bases lay in between. The CDR3 sequence is CASSLLTTGGNTIYF. In DNA form, the CDR3 reads TGTGCCAGCAGCTTACTTACTACGGGTGGAAACACCATATATTTT.

CDR3 nucleotides: TGTGCCAGCAGCGTAGCTACAGGGGGACTAGCGGGAGGAGGGGAGCAGTTCTTC. Protein: CASSVATGGLAGGGEQFF. The chain couples TRBV9 to TRBJ2-1; 15 bases are a match to TRBD2. This CDR3 has 18 amino acids. Germline CDR1 and CDR2: SGDLS and YYNGEE. Losses at the gene ends were 0 bases for V and 10 bases for J; bases not matched to a gene: 11. Complete variable domain (other parts from reference TRBV9 and TRBJ2-1): DSGVTQTPKHLITATGQRVTLRCSPRSGDLSVYWYQQSLDQGLQFLIQYYNGEERAKGNILERFSAQQFPDLHSELNLSSLELGDSALYFCASSVATGGLAGGGEQFFGPGTRLTVL.

This clone has just one count. V and J are TRBV19 and TRBJ2-2, with D possibly being TRBD2 (5 bases). Trimming cost V 5 bases and J 0 bases, with 10 bases left between them. The CDR3 covers 15 residues. The V gene's germline CDR1 is LNHDA and CDR2 SQIVND (reference sequence). The CDR3 spells CASSVVRANTGELFF. Here the CDR3 DNA reads TGTGCCAGTAGTGTCGTGAGGGCGAACACCGGGGAGCTGTTTTTT. Together with reference TRBV19 and TRBJ2-2, the CDR3 gives the full variable domain: DGGITQSPKYLFRKEGQNVTLSCEQNLNHDAMYWYRQDPGQGLRLIYYSQIVNDFQKGDIAEGYSVSREKKESFPLTVTSAQKNPTAFYLCASSVVRANTGELFFGEGSRLTVL.

J is TRBJ2-7 and V is TRBV27; TRBD2 might be the D (5 bases). The CDR3 has 16 amino acids. Germline V CDR1 and CDR2: MNHEY, SMNVEV (reference sequence). Between the trimmed V and J ends, which lost 5 bases and 6 bases, there was a span of 23 bases. The CDR3: CASSRVRELAWFEQYF. The CDR3 region has the DNA TGTGCCAGCAGTCGAGTCCGGGAATTAGCATGGTTCGAGCAGTACTTC.

The chain employs TRBV21-1 and TRBJ2-2; the table's D gene call, TRBD2, was not cross checked with the DNA. TRBV21-1 is deemed a pseudogene. CDR3 size: 16 residues. In DNA, the CDR3 is TGTGCCAGCGAATCGGTACGGGAGGGGAACACCGGGGAGCTGTTTTTT. Translation: CASESVREGNTGELFF.

The chain uses TRBV28 and TRBJ2-5; a weak D match, TRBD2 (5 bases). Trimming stripped 6 bases from V and 5 bases from J, with 19 bases between. Germline V gene sequence: CDR1 MDHEN, CDR2 SYDVKM. The CDR3 extends over 15 amino acids. CDR3 bases: TGTGCCAGCAGCTCTCCCCTTGGATCGGGGGAGACCCAGTACTTC. This codes for CASSSPLGSGETQYF. Variable domain in full (rest from reference TRBV28 and TRBJ2-5): DVKVTQSSRYLVKRTGEKVFLECVQDMDHENMFWYRQDPGLGLRLIYFSYDVKMKEKGDIPEGYSVSREKKERFSLILESASTNQTSMYLCASSSPLGSGETQYFGPGTRLLVL.

This rearrangement joins TRBV7-9 to TRBJ2-1; D is unresolved. This CDR3 region has 16 residues. With 1 base removed from V and 5 bases from J, the gap between germline ends came to 15 bases. Germline values: CDR1 SEHNR, CDR2 FQNEAQ (reference sequence). The CDR3 protein is CASSLGAIRRNNEQFF. In DNA form, the CDR3 reads TGTGCCAGCAGCTTAGGTGCGATCCGGCGGAACAATGAGCAGTTCTTC.

This clone was detected only a few times. The chain has TRBV5-6 and TRBJ2-3; a possible D gene is TRBD2 (5 bases). With 4 bases removed from V and 6 bases from J, the gap between germline ends came to 9 bases. Germline V gives CDR1 SGHDT, CDR2 YYEEEE. The CDR3 contains 12 residues. The CDR3 sequence is CASSPPGDTQYF. The CDR3 nucleotides are TGTGCCAGCAGCCCCCCGGGGGATACGCAGTATTTT.

The V and J genes are TRBV7-2 and TRBJ1-5; maybe TRBD1 (5 bases). The ends were cut back, 2 bases at V and 6 bases at J, with 8 bases in the middle. CDR1 is SGHTA, CDR2 FQGNSA, per germline. This CDR3 region has 13 residues. CDR3 amino acids: CASSLIGVQPQHF. For the CDR3, the DNA is TGTGCCAGCAGCTTAATAGGGGTTCAGCCCCAGCATTTT.

This clone appeared a single time. The gene calls are TRBV19 and TRBJ1-1, with D unclear. Trimming left V 5 bases short and J 4 bases short, with 8 bases between. Germline V CDR1 and CDR2: LNHDA, SQIVND (reference sequence). The CDR3 has 12 residues. CDR3 in amino acids: CASSHRGTEAFF. The CDR3 DNA reads TGTGCCAGTAGTCACCGAGGCACTGAAGCTTTCTTT. Using reference TRBV19 and TRBJ1-1 for the parts outside the CDR3, the full variable domain is DGGITQSPKYLFRKEGQNVTLSCEQNLNHDAMYWYRQDPGQGLRLIYYSQIVNDFQKGDIAEGYSVSREKKESFPLTVTSAQKNPTAFYLCASSHRGTEAFFGQGTRLTVV.

The chain links TRBV28 to TRBJ1-1; a possible D gene is TRBD1 (6 bases). Germline-derived CDR1 and CDR2 are MDHEN and SYDVKM. Trimming removed 3 bases from V and 4 bases from J, with 18 bases in between. The CDR3 totals 16 residues. Here the CDR3 reads CASSLAQGPKTTEAFF. In DNA, the CDR3 is TGTGCCAGCAGTTTGGCGCAGGGGCCAAAGACCACTGAAGCTTTCTTT.

V is TRBV11-2 and J is TRBJ1-1, with 8 bases that match TRBD1. CDR1 is SGHAT and CDR2 is FQNNGV in the germline V gene. This CDR3 has 18 amino acids. The J segment lost 5 bases and the V segment lost 4 bases, leaving 18 bases of the junction unmatched. CDR3 amino acids: CASSYGSIGDRMVTEAFF. CDR3 sequence (DNA): TGTGCCAGCAGCTACGGTTCGATCGGGGACAGGATGGTGACTGAAGCTTTCTTT.

The chain joins TRBV6-2 or TRBV6-3 to TRBJ2-1; 11 bases line up with TRBD2. The germline V gene encodes CDR1 MNHEY and CDR2 SVGEGT. The junction had 6 bases not matched to a gene; V was cut back by 6 bases and J by 5 bases. The CDR3 consists of 15 residues. CDR3 DNA: TGTGCCAGCAGCAAGACTAGCGGGGACCACAATGAGCAGTTCTTC. Translated, it gives CASSKTSGDHNEQFF.

The chain employs TRBV6-5 and TRBJ1-2; the D gene is possibly TRBD1 (5 bases). Germline CDR1 reads MNHEY; CDR2 reads SVGAGI. V was pared by 8 bases and J by 1 base, with 11 bases between. This CDR3 region has 13 residues. DNA for the CDR3: TGTGCCAGCGAGGACAACCTTAACTATGGCTACACCTTC. Its protein product is CASEDNLNYGYTF.

The chain carries TRBV7-9 and TRBJ1-2; D remains ambiguous. CDR3 length: 14 residues. V was clipped by 0 bases and J by 6 bases, with 11 bases between them. Germline CDR1 is SEHNR and CDR2 is FQNEAQ (reference sequence). The CDR3 DNA is TGTGCCAGCAGCTTAGCGCGTACAGATGATGGCTACACCTTC. Its translation is CASSLARTDDGYTF.

This clone has only one observation. The chain employs TRBV7-8 and TRBJ2-3; D is possibly TRBD2 (5 bases). This CDR3 has 13 amino acids. V dropped 5 bases and J dropped 8 bases, with 14 bases sitting between them. Germline V gene data show CDR1 as SGHVS and CDR2 as FQNEAQ. The CDR3 reads CASSPLGRGTQYF. CDR3 sequence (DNA): TGTGCCAGCAGCCCGCTAGGCCGGGGTACGCAGTATTTT.

The chain is built from TRBV19 and TRBJ2-1; TRBD2 aligns across 11 bases. Per germline, CDR1 LNHDA and CDR2 SQIVND (reference sequence). CDR3 length equals 16 residues. With 5 bases clipped from V and 2 bases from J, the junction kept 5 bases outside the gene matches. The CDR3 sequence: CASSPLGLAAYNEQFF. As DNA, the CDR3 is TGTGCCAGTAGTCCGCTGGGACTAGCGGCCTACAATGAGCAGTTCTTC. Drawing the rest from reference TRBV19 and TRBJ2-1, the complete variable domain is DGGITQSPKYLFRKEGQNVTLSCEQNLNHDAMYWYRQDPGQGLRLIYYSQIVNDFQKGDIAEGYSVSREKKESFPLTVTSAQKNPTAFYLCASSPLGLAAYNEQFFGPGTRLTVL.

This chain uses TRBV27 with TRBJ2-3; 8 bases fit TRBD2. Unmatched junction bases numbered 11, after V lost 5 bases and J lost 4 bases. CDR1 is MNHEY, CDR2 SMNVEV, per germline (reference sequence). CDR3 length equals 16 residues. CDR3 sequence reads: CASSTPSGGVADTQYF. CDR3 bases: TGTGCCAGCAGTACCCCTTCGGGGGGGGTGGCAGATACGCAGTATTTT.

The V call is TRBV7-2, the J call TRBJ2-7; D unresolved. The CDR3 is 13 residues long. V was pared by 11 bases and J by 1 base, with 15 bases between. Germline-derived CDR1 and CDR2 are SGHTA and FQGNSA. CDR3 sequence: CASRGPRSYEQYF. DNA for the CDR3: TGTGCCTCCCGAGGTCCGCGTTCCTACGAGCAGTACTTC. The complete variable domain, with remaining parts taken from reference TRBV7-2 and TRBJ2-7, reads GAGVSQSPSNKVTEKGKDVELRCDPISGHTALYWYRQSLGQGLEFLIYFQGNSAPDKSGLPSDRFSAERTGGSVSTLTIQRTQQEDSAVYLCASRGPRSYEQYFGPGTRLTVT.

The rearrangement links TRBV7-8 to TRBJ2-7; 11 bases match TRBD1. V was clipped by 1 base and J by 6 bases; unmatched bases: 11. This CDR3 has 17 amino acids. Germline V gene sequence: CDR1 SGHVS, CDR2 FQNEAQ. The CDR3 region is CASSLGSGRGQGGEQYF. Written as DNA, the CDR3 is TGTGCCAGCAGCTTAGGTAGCGGCCGGGGACAGGGGGGCGAGCAGTACTTC.

V is TRBV3-1 (or the pseudogene TRBV3-2) and J is TRBJ1-1, with 9 bases lining up with TRBD1. CDR3 length: 14 amino acids. V dropped 4 bases and J dropped 3; count of bases not matched to a gene: 3. CDR1 and CDR2 (germline): LGHDT, YNNKEL (reference sequence). The CDR3 DNA follows: TGTGCCAGCAGCCTAGGACAGGGGTACACTGAAGCTTTCTTT. This encodes CASSLGQGYTEAFF.

The chain employs TRBV3-1 (or the pseudogene TRBV3-2) and TRBJ1-2; no reliable D call. The CDR3 length is 14 residues. V was clipped by 1 base and J by 5 bases, with 11 bases between them. CDR1 and CDR2 from the germline V gene are LGHDT and YNNKEL (reference sequence). CDR3 bases: TGTGCCAGCAGCCAAGCTTCTCAGAGGTATGGCTACACCTTC. This encodes CASSQASQRYGYTF.